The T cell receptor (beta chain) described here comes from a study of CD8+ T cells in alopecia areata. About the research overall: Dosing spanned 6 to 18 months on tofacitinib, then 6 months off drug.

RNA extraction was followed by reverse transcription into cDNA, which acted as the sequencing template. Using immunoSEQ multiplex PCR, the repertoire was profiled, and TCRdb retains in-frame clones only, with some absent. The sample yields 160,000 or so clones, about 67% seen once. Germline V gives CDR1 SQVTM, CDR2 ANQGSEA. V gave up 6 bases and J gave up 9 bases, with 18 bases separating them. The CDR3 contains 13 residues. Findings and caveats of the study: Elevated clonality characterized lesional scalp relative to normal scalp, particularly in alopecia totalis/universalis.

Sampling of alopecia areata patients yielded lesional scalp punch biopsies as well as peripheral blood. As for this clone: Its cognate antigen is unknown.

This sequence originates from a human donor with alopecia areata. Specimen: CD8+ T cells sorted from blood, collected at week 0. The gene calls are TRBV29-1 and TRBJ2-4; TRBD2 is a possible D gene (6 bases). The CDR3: CSVVGLAVGIQYF. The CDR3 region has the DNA TGCAGCGTCGTGGGACTCGCCGTCGGCATTCAGTACTTC.